These 8 T cell receptor beta chains were sequenced from one sample in a study of beta chain features in type 1 diabetes. Expressed TCRB transcripts were sequenced because the isolated RNA had all been reverse transcribed beforehand. The repertoire was sequenced with immunoSEQ multiplex PCR; TCRdb's copy has only in-frame clones and lacks some. The data hold 620,000 or so clones, with 15% observed a single time. Sequencing used naive CD4+ T cells from blood. All receptors derive from a man aged 18 to 30 in good health.

This clone was picked up a small number of times. The CDR3 is CASSPFVVLPYEQYF. CDR3 DNA: TGTGCCAGCTCACCATTCGTAGTCCTTCCCTACGAGCAGTACTTC. The chain joins TRBV18 to TRBJ2-7; D is unclear. Trimming shortened V by 2 bases and J by 2 bases, and 13 bases separated the two germline ends. The germline gives CDR1 KGHSH, CDR2 LQKENI. This CDR3 has 15 residues.

Only a few counts were recorded for this clone. The chain has TRBV4-1 and TRBJ2-5; 7 bases are shared with TRBD1. CDR3 length: 14 residues. Germline CDR1 and CDR2: MGHRA and YSYEKL. Unmatched junction bases numbered 5, after V lost 4 bases and J lost 3 bases. CDR3 protein: CASSRGTAEETQYF. The CDR3 DNA reads as TGCGCCAGCAGCCGAGGGACAGCCGAAGAGACCCAGTACTTC.

This clone was seen a handful of times. The rearrangement uses TRBV7-2 and TRBJ1-3, with D perhaps matching TRBD1 (5 bases). Trimming took 11 bases from V and 3 from J, leaving 11 bases between them. Germline V lookup: CDR1 SGHTA, CDR2 FQGNSA. This CDR3 spans 12 amino acids. This chain's CDR3 is CAGGFNGNTIYF. The CDR3 region has the DNA TGTGCCGGGGGTTTTAATGGAAACACCATATATTTT. The full variable domain, rest sourced from reference TRBV7-2 and TRBJ1-3, is GAGVSQSPSNKVTEKGKDVELRCDPISGHTALYWYRQSLGQGLEFLIYFQGNSAPDKSGLPSDRFSAERTGGSVSTLTIQRTQQEDSAVYLCAGGFNGNTIYFGEGSWLTVV.

The genes are TRBV9 and TRBJ1-2; D remains unclear. Per germline, CDR1 SGDLS and CDR2 YYNGEE. V gave up 0 bases and J gave up 0 bases, with 9 bases separating them. This CDR3 comprises 15 residues. The CDR3 sequence is CASSVVVSANYGYTF. The CDR3 nucleotides read TGTGCCAGCAGCGTAGTAGTAAGCGCTAACTATGGCTACACCTTC.

The J gene is TRBJ1-2, the V gene TRBV6-5, with 7 bases identical to TRBD1. This CDR3 is built from 15 residues. J was trimmed by 3 bases and V by 5 bases; bases with no gene match: 9. The germline V gene encodes CDR1 MNHEY and CDR2 SVGAGI. The CDR3: CASSARQGADYGYTF. The CDR3 DNA is TGTGCCAGCAGTGCCAGACAGGGTGCGGACTATGGCTACACCTTC.

The rearrangement uses TRBV25-1 and TRBJ1-1, with a possible D match to TRBD1 (5 bases). Germline V lookup: CDR1 MGHDK, CDR2 SYGVNS. The CDR3 spans 15 residues. V dropped 5 bases and J dropped 0 bases, with 13 bases sitting between them. In DNA form, the CDR3 reads TGTGCCAGCAGTCGCCTTGGGGCCATGAACACTGAAGCTTTCTTT. Residues: CASSRLGAMNTEAFF.

Only a few counts were recorded for this clone. V usage is TRBV10-3 and J usage is TRBJ1-6; D ambiguous. CDR1 is ENHRY and CDR2 is SYGVKD in the germline V gene. V shed 4 bases and J shed 7 bases, with 5 bases lying between them. The CDR3 length is 12 residues. The CDR3 protein is CAISAANSPLHF. The CDR3 coding sequence is TGTGCCATCAGTGCCGCAAATTCACCCCTCCACTTT.

The V call is TRBV18, the J call TRBJ2-7; 10 nucleotides line up with TRBD1. V shed 4 bases, J shed 0 bases, and the junction held 3 bases outside the gene matches. This CDR3 has 15 residues. Germline CDR1 reads KGHSH; CDR2 reads LQKENI. CDR3 DNA sequence: TGTGCCAGCTCACACTGGGACAGGGGCTCCTACGAGCAGTACTTC. Its protein product is CASSHWDRGSYEQYF. Full variable domain (outside the CDR3, taken from reference TRBV18 and TRBJ2-7): NAGVMQNPRHLVRRRGQEARLRCSPMKGHSHVYWYRQLPEEGLKFMVYLQKENIIDESGMPKERFSAEFPKEGPSILRIQQVVRGDSAAYFCASSHWDRGSYEQYFGPGTRLTVT.